The 32 T cell receptor beta chains below all came from one sample that was sequenced in a study of blood T cell repertoires in COVID-19. Profiling relied on immunoSEQ multiplex PCR, and the TCRdb table lists in-frame clones only, not all of them. The sample gives about 220,000 clones, approximately 80% of which show up once; 3% to 3.5% is in the top ten. The specimen was PBMCs or T cells enriched from blood (not recorded which). These receptors came from a woman aged 55-75 years who had recovered from COVID-19.

The chain employs TRBV4-3 and TRBJ1-3; TRBD1 matches 8 bases. Trimming removed 3 bases from V and 8 bases from J; junction bases left unmatched: 6. Looked up from germline, CDR1 is LGHNA and CDR2 is YSLEER. The CDR3 runs 14 residues. Here the CDR3 DNA reads TGCGCCAGCAGCCAGGGGCAGGGGGCAGACACCATATATTTT. The encoded protein is CASSQGQGADTIYF.

The gene calls are TRBV7-9 and TRBJ1-1; 8 positions match TRBD1. The CDR3 is 13 amino acids. J gave up 3 bases and V 7 bases, and 4 bases lay outside the gene matches. Germline CDR1 reads SEHNR; CDR2 reads FQNEAQ (reference sequence). The CDR3 is CASTGQGYTEAFF. DNA for the CDR3: TGTGCCAGCACAGGACAGGGATACACTGAAGCTTTCTTT.

The V and J genes are TRBV7-3 and TRBJ2-7, with D possibly matching TRBD1 (6 bases). The V end lost 5 bases, the J end lost 6 bases, and 14 bases lay between the germline ends. CDR3 length: 13 residues. Germline CDR1 is SGHTA and CDR2 is FQGTGA. CDR3 DNA sequence: TGTGCCAGCAGCCTACGACAGGACGGCGAGCAGTACTTC. Its protein product is CASSLRQDGEQYF. The complete variable domain, with remaining parts taken from reference TRBV7-3 and TRBJ2-7, reads GAGVSQTPSNKVTEKGKYVELRCDPISGHTALYWYRQSLGQGPEFLIYFQGTGAADDSGLPNDRFFAVRPEGSVSTLKIQRTERGDSAVYLCASSLRQDGEQYFGPGTRLTVT.

V usage is TRBV5-1 and J usage is TRBJ1-5, with D possibly being TRBD1 (6 bases). Trimming shortened V by 1 base and J by 0 bases, and 8 bases separated the two germline ends. Germline lookup yields CDR1 SGHRS and CDR2 YFSETQ. There are 15 residues in the CDR3. CDR3 amino acids: CASSLTGNSNQPQHF. CDR3 DNA: TGCGCCAGCAGCTTGACAGGGAATAGCAATCAGCCCCAGCATTTT.

The J gene is TRBJ1-2, the V gene TRBV6-2 or TRBV6-3; TRBD1 matches at 9 bases. V was pared by 6 bases and J by 7 bases, with 9 bases of the junction left unmatched. Germline CDR1 is MNHEY and CDR2 is SVGEGT. This CDR3 has 14 residues. The DNA of the CDR3 is TGTGCCAGCAGCTATTTGGGACAGGGCTTTGGCTACACCTTC. Its protein is CASSYLGQGFGYTF.

This chain connects TRBV5-4 to TRBJ1-2, with 7 bases lining up with TRBD1. The CDR3 runs to 15 residues. V trimming: 4 bases; J trimming: 2 bases; junction bases outside the gene matches: 8. The germline V gene encodes CDR1 SGHNT and CDR2 YYREEE (reference sequence). Here the CDR3 reads CASSLEGGRNYGYTF. DNA of the CDR3: TGTGCCAGCAGCCTCGAAGGGGGCCGCAACTATGGCTACACCTTC.

This clone was recorded a few times. The gene calls are TRBV5-1 and TRBJ1-2; D call uncertain. The germline V gene encodes CDR1 SGHRS and CDR2 YFSETQ. V lost 2 bases and J lost 5, with 7 bases in between. There are 12 residues in the CDR3. The CDR3 reads CASSFGEYGYTF. For the CDR3, the DNA is TGCGCCAGCAGCTTCGGGGAATATGGCTACACCTTC.

This rearrangement joins TRBV14 to TRBJ2-1; D gene unclear. Trimming took off 0 bases at V and 7 bases at J, with 7 bases between the two ends. The CDR3 length is 13 residues. Germline V gene lookup returns CDR1 SGHDN and CDR2 FVKESK. DNA of the CDR3: TGTGCCAGCAGCCAAGATTGGGCAAATGAGCAGTTCTTC. This codes for CASSQDWANEQFF.

A single count supports this clone. V gene TRBV19 combines with J gene TRBJ2-7, with 8 nucleotides matching TRBD2. V shed 7 bases and J 3 bases; nucleotides not matched to a gene: 5. CDR1 and CDR2 (germline): LNHDA, SQIVND (reference sequence). The CDR3 spans 13 residues. CDR3 region: CASKGGGLYEQYF. CDR3 in DNA: TGTGCCAGTAAGGGCGGGGGGCTCTACGAGCAGTACTTC.

This sequence joins TRBV6-5 and TRBJ1-6; weak D call: TRBD1 (5 bases). CDR1 and CDR2 from the germline V gene are MNHEY and SVGAGI. CDR3 length: 15 amino acids. The V end was cut by 3 bases, the J end by 7 bases, with 13 bases between. CDR3 amino acids: CASSYGGSSNSPLHF. In DNA, the CDR3 is TGTGCCAGCAGTTATGGGGGGTCTAGCAATTCACCCCTCCACTTT.

This sequence joins TRBV2 and TRBJ1-2, with 7 nucleotides matching TRBD1. Losses at the gene ends were 6 bases for V and 4 bases for J; bases not matched to a gene: 11. The CDR3 contains 15 residues. Germline CDR1 is SNHLY and CDR2 is FYNNEI. The CDR3, as DNA: TGTGCCAGCAGCGACCTCGACAGGGAGGCCTATGGCTACACCTTC. As protein: CASSDLDREAYGYTF.

This CDR3 reads CASSTINTEAFF. CDR3 sequence (DNA): TGTGCCAGCAGTACTATTAACACTGAAGCTTTCTTT. The chain links TRBV7-9 to TRBJ1-1; D is unclear. Germline loops: CDR1 SEHNR, CDR2 FQNEAQ (reference sequence). V gave up 6 bases and J gave up 2 bases, with 7 bases separating them. The CDR3 contains 12 residues.

The V call is TRBV18, the J call TRBJ1-1, with 7 nucleotides matching TRBD1. V was pared by 3 bases and J by 8 bases, with 6 bases of the junction left unmatched. The CDR3 length is 13 residues. CDR1 KGHSH and CDR2 LQKENI come from the germline V gene. This CDR3 reads CASSPGQKREAFF. CDR3 nucleotides: TGTGCCAGCTCACCGGGACAGAAAAGAGAAGCTTTCTTT.

This clone appeared a few times. This chain links TRBV2 with TRBJ2-7, with D possibly matching TRBD1 (6 bases). The germline CDR1 and CDR2 sequences are SNHLY and FYNNEI. The CDR3 consists of 14 residues. Trimming stripped 6 bases from V and 0 bases from J, with 12 bases between. CDR3 bases: TGTGCCAGCAGGGAGACAGGAAGCTCCTACGAGCAGTACTTC. Translated: CASRETGSSYEQYF.

V gene TRBV2 combines with J gene TRBJ2-7, with 8 nucleotides matching TRBD1. After removal of 4 bases from V and 7 bases from J, the junction contained 6 bases not matched to a gene. The germline gives CDR1 SNHLY, CDR2 FYNNEI. This CDR3 contains 13 residues. CDR3 nucleotide sequence: TGTGCCAGCAGTGGAGACAGGGGCGGGGAGCAGTACTTC. It translates to CASSGDRGGEQYF.

A few counts support this clone. V gene TRBV4-3 combines with J gene TRBJ2-7; TRBD1 might be the D (6 bases). The CDR3 totals 12 residues. Trimming shortened V by 4 bases and J by 4 bases, and 8 bases separated the two germline ends. In germline, CDR1 is LGHNA, CDR2 YSLEER. CDR3 sequence: CASSRDRYEQYF. CDR3 nucleotides: TGCGCCAGCAGCCGAGACAGGTACGAGCAGTACTTC.

This clone has just a few counts. The chain links TRBV4-2 to TRBJ2-2; 7 nucleotides agree with TRBD2. Germline loops: CDR1 LGHNA, CDR2 YNFKEQ. The CDR3 sequence is 17 residues long. After removal of 4 bases from V and 1 base from J, the junction contained 9 bases not matched to a gene. CDR3 sequence reads: CASSPWDGTKNTGELFF. Written as DNA, the CDR3 is TGTGCCAGCAGCCCTTGGGACGGGACTAAGAACACCGGGGAGCTGTTTTTT.

The chain joins TRBV2 to TRBJ1-2, with 7 nucleotides matching TRBD1. Germline V gives CDR1 SNHLY, CDR2 FYNNEI. This CDR3 is 13 amino acids long. V trimming: 6 bases; J trimming: 8 bases; junction bases outside the gene matches: 9. CDR3 DNA sequence: TGTGCCAGCAGATTACAGGGGACGGACGGCTACACCTTC. It encodes CASRLQGTDGYTF.

The V and J genes are TRBV14 and TRBJ2-3; TRBD2 matches 9 bases. The CDR3 is 15 residues long. Trimming cost V 0 bases and J 6 bases; bases outside gene matches: 4. The germline V gene encodes CDR1 SGHDN and CDR2 FVKESK. The CDR3 DNA sequence: TGTGCCAGCAGCCAAGATCCCAGCGGGAGGGATACGCAGTATTTT. Translated: CASSQDPSGRDTQYF.

CDR3 residues: CASSYRTGGDEKLFF. DNA of the CDR3: TGTGCCAGCAGCTATCGGACAGGGGGCGATGAAAAACTGTTTTTT. The chain links TRBV7-2 to TRBJ1-4, with 11 bases that match TRBD1. Per the germline V gene, CDR1 is SGHTA and CDR2 is FQGNSA. The CDR3 totals 15 residues. The junction had 4 bases not matched to a gene; V was cut back by 4 bases and J by 6 bases.

This chain links TRBV4-1 with TRBJ1-4; D may be TRBD1 (6 bases). Germline V gene sequence: CDR1 MGHRA, CDR2 YSYEKL. The V gene lost 0 bases and the J gene lost 8 bases, with 16 bases spanning the gap. The CDR3 is 16 residues long. The CDR3 is CASSQDGDRQLEKLFF. In DNA, the CDR3 is TGCGCCAGCAGCCAAGATGGCGACAGGCAGTTGGAAAAACTGTTTTTT.

V is TRBV19 and J is TRBJ2-5; 8 nucleotides agree with TRBD2. In germline, CDR1 is LNHDA, CDR2 SQIVND (reference sequence). The CDR3 has 12 residues. Germline trimming cut 7 bases from V and 4 bases from J; bases unmatched to any gene: 2. The CDR3 DNA is TGTGCCAGTAACGGGGGGGGAGAGACCCAGTACTTC. This codes for CASNGGGETQYF.

The genes are TRBV4-2 and TRBJ1-1; D gene unclear. The CDR3 is made up of 17 amino acids. V shed 1 base and J shed 1 base, with 16 bases lying between them. CDR1 LGHNA and CDR2 YNFKEQ come from the germline V gene. CDR3 DNA sequence: TGTGCCAGCAGCCAAGCTATGGGAACGGGAAGGAACACTGAAGCTTTCTTT. It is translated as CASSQAMGTGRNTEAFF.

The chain uses TRBV6-1 and TRBJ2-1; D might be TRBD2 (6 bases). The CDR3 covers 15 residues. Germline values: CDR1 MNHNS, CDR2 SASEGT. V lost 1 base and J 6 bases, leaving 13 bases between the germline ends. The CDR3 nucleotides are TGTGCCAGCAGTGAAGGAGTCGGGAGCTTCAATGAGCAGTTCTTC. It translates to CASSEGVGSFNEQFF.

The rearrangement links TRBV19 to TRBJ2-7; 7 bases agree with TRBD1. V lost 5 bases, J lost 3 bases, and 7 bases stayed unmatched. Germline V lookup: CDR1 LNHDA, CDR2 SQIVND (reference sequence). This CDR3 is built from 14 residues. The CDR3 sequence is CASSPKTGSYEQYF. The CDR3 nucleotides are TGTGCCAGTAGTCCCAAGACAGGGAGCTACGAGCAGTACTTC.

This clone occurred once. This chain links TRBV10-1 with TRBJ1-1; TRBD1 matches 7 bases. The CDR3 contains 17 residues. CDR1 and CDR2 (germline): WNHNN, SYGVQD (reference sequence). The J segment lost 2 bases and the V segment lost 7 bases, leaving 16 bases of the junction unmatched. The CDR3 region has the DNA TGCGCCAGCATTAATCGAGGGGGCTCGGCACGCAACACTGAAGCTTTCTTT. It specifies CASINRGGSARNTEAFF.

A note on this clone: The DNA is left out, because the CDR3 cannot be placed on it with certainty; the CDR3 is given as TCRdb lists it. The chain has TRBV19 and TRBJ1-5. In germline, CDR1 is LNHDA, CDR2 SQIVND (reference sequence). The CDR3 extends over 13 residues, inclusive of both ends. The CDR3 sequence: CASTSGGSQPQHF.

This chain connects TRBV2 to TRBJ1-5; 7 nucleotides align to TRBD1. Germline V gene sequence: CDR1 SNHLY, CDR2 FYNNEI. After removal of 6 bases from V and 7 bases from J, the junction contained 9 bases not matched to a gene. The CDR3 contains 14 residues. The DNA of the CDR3 is TGTGCCAGCAGGGGAAACAGGGGAGGCCAGCCCCAGCATTTT. It codes for CASRGNRGGQPQHF.

This clone was found once. This sequence joins TRBV7-9 and TRBJ2-3; 12 bases align to TRBD2. Looked up from germline, CDR1 is SEHNR and CDR2 is FQNEAQ (reference sequence). J was trimmed by 5 bases and V by 4 bases; bases with no gene match: 7. The CDR3 is made up of 16 amino acids. CDR3 region: CASSSSSGGAVDTQYF. In DNA, the CDR3 is TGTGCCAGCAGCTCTTCTAGCGGGGGGGCGGTAGATACGCAGTATTTT.

CDR3 residues: CASSLRGNGYTF. CDR3 DNA: TGTGCCAGCAGCTTGAGAGGGAATGGCTACACCTTC. The genes are TRBV5-6 and TRBJ1-2; no definite D call. The germline V and J ends were trimmed by 1 base and 6 bases, with 7 bases remaining between them. Germline lookup yields CDR1 SGHDT and CDR2 YYEEEE. The CDR3 consists of 12 residues.

The chain links TRBV6-5 to TRBJ1-2; perhaps TRBD1 as D (5 bases). The CDR3 sequence is 11 residues long. Trimming removed 8 bases from V and 5 bases from J, with 9 bases in between. Germline V gene sequence: CDR1 MNHEY, CDR2 SVGAGI. CDR3 bases: TGTGCCAGCTCCCAGGGATATGGCTACACCTTC. Protein: CASSQGYGYTF.

V usage is TRBV7-8 and J usage is TRBJ1-2; 10 bases map to TRBD1. From germline, CDR1 is SGHVS and CDR2 FQNEAQ. V trimming: 1 base; J trimming: 7 bases; junction bases outside the gene matches: 3. The CDR3 has 14 amino acids. The chain's CDR3 is CASSLEDRGLGYTF. The CDR3 DNA reads TGTGCCAGCAGCTTAGAAGACAGGGGGCTTGGCTACACCTTC.